A selection of T cell receptor beta chains follows, all from one sample in a study of human T cells and chemical hapten exposure. TCRdb reprocessed the RACE reads with MiXCR, giving one entry per CDR3 protein. Of about 110,000 distinct CDR3 sequences listed, 9% to 9.5% are singletons. The sequences come from whole blood, collected in connection with sensitization to the hapten diphenylcyclopropenone (DPC). These receptors came from a woman aged 40 to 55 with alopecia areata. Some clones in this sample may be carry-over from other donors' samples. The CDR3 runs from the conserved cysteine through the conserved F or W.

J gene	CDR3 length	V gene	CDR3 protein
TRBJ1-6	18	TRBV6-5	CASSYVRAPLSYNSPLHF
TRBJ1-1	14	TRBV6-6	CASSTGRLNTEAFF
TRBJ2-7	13	TRBV18	CVSSPDRGYEQYF
TRBJ2-5	14	TRBV19	CASNGGRGQESQYF
TRBJ1-1	13	TRBV29-1	CSVGGLLNTEAFF
TRBJ1-1	14	TRBV10-3	CAISEPTGSPEAFF
TRBJ1-5	19	TRBV2	CASSEGKTGVSWLNQPQHF
TRBJ2-7	17	TRBV12-2	CASRFADRDSVPYEQYF
TRBJ1-2	15	TRBV24-1	CATSDPTARNYGYTF
TRBJ1-2	16	TRBV6-6	CASSYSKGTDARGYTF
TRBJ2-6	16	TRBV15	CATSRDLLSGANVLTF
TRBJ1-5	13	TRBV4-2	CASSQGYNQPQHF
TRBJ2-1	17	TRBV3-1	CASSQDISGGLYNEQFF
TRBJ1-5	16	TRBV6-5	CASSGRGAWGNQPQHF
TRBJ2-1	13	TRBV4-3	CASSPGQINEQFF
TRBJ1-2	19	TRBV19	CARSMRIRNTGGLNYGYTF
TRBJ1-1	14	TRBV4-2	CASSRQGTNTEAFF
TRBJ2-1	15	TRBV7-9	CASSLRDRAYNEQFF
TRBJ2-1	16	TRBV7-3	CASSLTGGNIYNEQFF
TRBJ1-4	16	TRBV27	CASSKDRQGLEEKLFF
TRBJ2-2	13	TRBV6-2/TRBV6-3	CASRRPGAGELFF
TRBJ2-3	12	TRBV28	CASSEFGDTQYF
TRBJ2-2	16	TRBV18	CASSTNRGSGPGELFF
TRBJ2-7	15	TRBV7-9	CASSPVGQSSYEQYF
TRBJ2-3	13	TRBV5-6	CASRYIPTDTQYF
TRBJ2-6	19	TRBV11-1	CASSFSIGGPGSGANVLTF
TRBJ2-7	14	TRBV2	CASYTLRGGREQYF
TRBJ2-3	17	TRBV7-9	CASSLGSLRRPEDTQYF
TRBJ2-7	13	TRBV7-8	CASTNSESYEQYF
TRBJ2-3	12	TRBV6-2/TRBV6-3	CASSMMVNTQYF
TRBJ2-1	14	TRBV11-2	CASSKAGSYNEQFF
TRBJ2-3	16	TRBV5-1	CASSSLAGGQSDTQYF
TRBJ1-2	14	TRBV6-6	CASRGGEANYGYTF